This T cell receptor (beta chain) came from a study of PD-1 blockade in classical Hodgkin lymphoma. This clone has more than one count but fewer than ten. The antigen is undetermined. TCRdb keeps only in-frame clones here, not all; method: immunoSEQ multiplex PCR. Among fewer than 35,000 clones, just over 90% were seen once, and the ten largest hold about 4%. Germline assignment: CDR1 SGHTA and CDR2 FQGNSA. The CDR3 has 14 amino acids. The V and J ends lost 1 base and 2 bases, in that order; junction bases with no gene match: 2. Indicated time point: newly diagnosed, previously untreated cHL patient sample. Comparators were PBMCs taken from newly diagnosed, untreated classical Hodgkin lymphoma. Study-wide findings and caveats: Reported baseline diversity: healthy donors highest, relapsed/refractory patients lowest.

What was sequenced was peripheral blood mononuclear cells (PBMCs). This receptor was obtained from a human donor with classical Hodgkin lymphoma. The chain has TRBV7-2 and TRBJ2-7; 7 bases match TRBD1. The CDR3 DNA sequence: TGTGCCAGCAGCTTAGAGAGGGGGCCCTACGAGCAGTACTTC. It codes for CASSLERGPYEQYF.